Sequencing of this T cell receptor beta chain was carried out in a study of T-cell reconstitution after alpha-beta-depleted transplantation in children. This clonotype was detected a few times. The library targeted TCRbeta and was prepared with unique molecular identifiers. TCRdb used MiXCR to reprocess the PCR reads, holding one entry per CDR3 protein. The table includes just over 350,000 distinct CDR3 sequences, about 14% detected once. The ends were cut back, 3 bases at V and 4 bases at J, with 9 bases in the middle. This CDR3 comprises 13 residues. Looked up from germline, CDR1 is SGHAT and CDR2 is FQNNGV.

This TCR was recovered from a human donor who donated a stem cell graft to a child with Fanconi anemia. This specimen consisted of PBMCs, obtained from the stem cell graft. The genes are TRBV11-2 and TRBJ2-5; D possibly uses TRBD1 or TRBD2 (5 bases each). Here the CDR3 reads CASSFGGSETQYF. The CDR3 bases are TGTGCCAGCAGCTTTGGGGGTTCAGAGACCCAGTACTTC.